Listed below are T cell receptor beta chains from one sample, sequenced in a study of T cells in Graves' hyperthyroidism and ophthalmopathy. MiXCR was run by TCRdb on the multiplex PCR reads, yielding one entry per CDR3 protein. The sample holds roughly 710,000 distinct CDR3 sequences; under 45% are singletons and the top ten take 30% to 40%. The specimen was blood. These receptors all stem from a woman aged 40 to 50 with Graves' hyperthyroidism. The CDR3 runs from the conserved cysteine through the conserved F or W. The D gene is left open where the match is weak. Size is omitted from some rows. Given values are once, few, many or a class for expanded clones.

J gene	V gene	D gene	clone size	CDR3 length	CDR3 DNA	CDR3 protein
TRBJ1-2	TRBV10-3	.	many	14	TGTGCCATCACGTGGTCCCCAGGGAGCTATGGCTACACCTTC	CAITWSPGSYGYTF
TRBJ1-4	TRBV5-1	TRBD1	.	15	TGCGCCAGCAGCCTGACAGGGAACACCGGGGAAAAACTGTTTTTT	CASSLTGNTGEKLFF
TRBJ2-6	TRBV19	.	.	14	TGTGCCACACACCGGGGGGCGGGGGCCAACGTCCTGACTTTC	CATHRGAGANVLTF
TRBJ2-2	TRBV10-3	TRBD2	.	13	TGTGCCATCAGTACTAGCGGAACCGGGGAGCTGTTTTTT	CAISTSGTGELFF
TRBJ1-3	TRBV6-5	.	few	15	TGTGCCAGCCGGACTCCCGATGGATCTGGAAACACCATATATTTT	CASRTPDGSGNTIYF
TRBJ2-7	TRBV6-2/TRBV6-3	TRBD2	few	15	TGTGCCAGCAGCTCGACTAGCGGGAGGTCCCACGAGCAGTACTTC	CASSSTSGRSHEQYF
TRBJ2-3	TRBV10-3	.	.	14	TGTGCCAGCAGTCCGATTTACCCCGTCCCGGAGCAGTATTTT	CASSPIYPVPEQYF
TRBJ2-3	TRBV10-3	.	.	11	TGTGCCATTACGGGCAGCGGTACGCAGTATTTT	CAITGSGTQYF
TRBJ2-2	TRBV12-3/TRBV12-4	TRBD2	.	16	TGTGCCACCACTCCGGGACTAGGGCGCCACACCGGGGAGCTGTTTTTT	CATTPGLGRHTGELFF
TRBJ1-2	TRBV9	.	.	13	TGTGCCAGCAGCGTGCGGGGGGGTAGTGGCTACACCTTC	CASSVRGGSGYTF
TRBJ1-1	TRBV6-5	.	.	15	TGTGCCAGCAGTTACTCGACGGGATGGGGGTCTGAAGCTTTCTTT	CASSYSTGWGSEAFF
TRBJ1-2	TRBV7-2	.	.	12	TGTGCCGGCAGCCCAACGACCGGGGGCCACACCTTC	CAGSPTTGGHTF
TRBJ1-1	TRBV5-1	.	.	13	TGCGCCAGCAGAGAAGCAGGGAACACTGAAGCTTTCTTT	CASREAGNTEAFF
TRBJ2-5	TRBV6-5	.	many	12	TGTGCCAGCAGTTACGGGGAGGAGACCCAGTACTTC	CASSYGEETQYF
TRBJ1-4	TRBV7-2	.	few	16	TGTGCCAGCAGCTTAGTGACCCTGACCCTTAATGAAAAACTGTTTTTT	CASSLVTLTLNEKLFF
TRBJ2-7	TRBV10-2	TRBD1	.	12	TGCGCCAGCAGTGGGACAGGGAACGAGCAGTACTTC	CASSGTGNEQYF
TRBJ1-2	TRBV11-2	TRBD1	.	14	TGTGCCAGCAGCCCATTGGGACAGCTCTATGGCTACACCTTC	CASSPLGQLYGYTF
TRBJ2-7	TRBV7-2	.	many	13	TGTGCCAGCACCTTAGTTATGGGAAACGAGCAGTACTTC	CASTLVMGNEQYF
TRBJ1-1	TRBV7-9	.	many	13	TGTGCCAGCACCGGGGGTCTGAACACTGAAGCTTTCTTT	CASTGGLNTEAFF
TRBJ2-5	TRBV20-1	TRBD1	.	15	TGCAGTGCCCCCGAAAGGGGGCGGACAGAAGAGACCCAGTACTTC	CSAPERGRTEETQYF
TRBJ1-1	TRBV12-3/TRBV12-4	.	.	14	TGTGCCAGCAGTCCCCAGGATATGAACACTGAAGCTTTCTTT	CASSPQDMNTEAFF
TRBJ1-2	TRBV10-3	.	many	12	TGTGCCATCAGAAGGGGGGCGGATGGCTACACCTTC	CAIRRGADGYTF
TRBJ2-5	TRBV24-1	.	.	13	TGTGCCACCAGGGAGACAGCACAAGAGACCCAGTACTTC	CATRETAQETQYF
TRBJ2-5	TRBV7-2	.	many	13	TGTGCCAGCAGCTCCTACAATGGGGGAGACCAGTACTTC	CASSSYNGGDQYF
TRBJ2-7	TRBV20-1	TRBD1	many	16	TGCAGTGCTAGAGACCCGGCGGGACAGGGGGGCCACGAGCAGTACTTC	CSARDPAGQGGHEQYF
TRBJ2-6	TRBV6-2/TRBV6-3	.	.	15	TGTGCCAGCGTTCCTACAGGGTCTGGGGCCAACGTCCTGACTTTC	CASVPTGSGANVLTF
TRBJ2-7	TRBV9	TRBD1	.	15	TGTGCCAGCAGCGCTTCAGGGGGTATCTCCTACGAGCAGTACTTC	CASSASGGISYEQYF
TRBJ2-2	TRBV12-3/TRBV12-4	.	.	15	TGTGCCAGCAGTTTAGCGAGGGTCGACACCGGGGGGCTGTTTTTT	CASSLARVDTGGLFF
TRBJ1-5	TRBV5-1	.	many	15	TGCGCCAGCAGCAGGCCGCGGGATAGCAATCAGCCCCAGCATTTT	CASSRPRDSNQPQHF
TRBJ2-7	TRBV5-1	.	many	11	TGCGCCAGCAGCTTGCAGGACGAGCAGTACTTC	CASSLQDEQYF
TRBJ2-7	TRBV6-2/TRBV6-3	.	few	16	TGTGCCAGCAGTTTCACCTTGGAGCGGGCCTCCTACGAGCAGTACTTC	CASSFTLERASYEQYF
TRBJ1-2	TRBV7-2	TRBD1	many	14	TGTGCCAGCAGGCGCAGGGGGTCAAACTATGGCTACACCTTC	CASRRRGSNYGYTF
TRBJ2-6	TRBV29-1	.	many	16	TGCAGCGTTCACAAGGGAAGTGACTCTGGGGCCAACGTCCTGACTTTC	CSVHKGSDSGANVLTF
TRBJ2-7	TRBV27	.	.	14	TGTGCCAGCAGTTTATCGGGGACGCCGGCGGAGCAGTACTTC	CASSLSGTPAEQYF
TRBJ2-7	TRBV6-2/TRBV6-3	.	.	15	TGTGCCAGCACCTCGGCGGCCTACACCGACTACGAGCAGTACTTC	CASTSAAYTDYEQYF
TRBJ2-1	TRBV20-1	TRBD2	.	16	TGCAGTGCTACCGGGACTAGCGGGGGGGCAGGGAATGAGCAGTTCTTC	CSATGTSGGAGNEQFF
TRBJ1-1	TRBV19	.	few	15	TGTGCCAGTACCACCCGGGGGGGGCCCCCCCCTGAAGCTTTCTTT	CASTTRGGPPPEAFF
TRBJ1-3	TRBV7-2	.	many	13	TGTGCCAGCAGCAATAATGAGGGGGACACCATATATTTT	CASSNNEGDTIYF
TRBJ2-5	TRBV6-5	TRBD1	.	16	TGTGCCAGCAGTGACCCGGGACAGGGGCGGAGAATGGCCCAGTACTTC	CASSDPGQGRRMAQYF
TRBJ2-7	TRBV6-6	TRBD2	few	15	TGTGCCAGCAGTTACTCGAGGGAGGGTCGGTTCGAGCAGTACTTC	CASSYSREGRFEQYF
TRBJ1-2	TRBV2	.	many	14	TGTGCCAGCAGTGACTTTAGGGGGGCGTATGGCTACACCTTC	CASSDFRGAYGYTF
TRBJ1-1	TRBV20-1	.	many	18	TGCAGTCTAAGGAGAAGGGGCCTTTGGGGGAGCAGGGACACTGAAGCTTTCTTT	CSLRRRGLWGSRDTEAFF
TRBJ1-6	TRBV4-3	.	.	17	TGCGCCAGCAGCCAAGATTTGGGGAGCTCCTATAATTCACCCCTCCACTTT	CASSQDLGSSYNSPLHF
TRBJ2-7	TRBV7-9	.	.	12	TGTGCCAGCACTACAGGGACCTACGAGCAGTACTTC	CASTTGTYEQYF
TRBJ2-1	TRBV7-9	.	.	15	TGTGCCAGCAGCTTAGCGGCAGGGTCAATGGATGAGCAGTTCTTC	CASSLAAGSMDEQFF
TRBJ2-7	TRBV24-1	TRBD2	.	14	TGTGCCACCAGTGATTCCAGCGGGAGGTACGAGCAGTACTTC	CATSDSSGRYEQYF
TRBJ1-1	TRBV6-5	.	.	11	TGTGCCAGCACTCTGGGCACTGAAGCTTTCTTT	CASTLGTEAFF
TRBJ1-1	TRBV19	.	.	13	TGTGCCAGTTCGGGACAAATTTTCACTGAAGCTTTCTTT	CASSGQIFTEAFF
TRBJ2-5	TRBV25-1	.	.	13	TGTGCCTGGAGTGTACAGGAGATGAAGACCCAGTACTTC	CAWSVQEMKTQYF
TRBJ2-7	TRBV10-3	.	.	13	TGTGCCAGCAGTAAAGGGACTTTCTACGAGCAGTACTTC	CASSKGTFYEQYF
TRBJ2-7	TRBV20-1	.	many	14	TGCAGTGCTAGGCCCCTGAGGGGGACCTACGAGCAGTACTTC	CSARPLRGTYEQYF
TRBJ1-2	TRBV12-3/TRBV12-4	TRBD1	.	14	TGTGCCAGCAGTTTAGGTACAGGGGCAGGTGGTTACACCTTC	CASSLGTGAGGYTF
TRBJ2-7	TRBV5-1	.	many	13	TGCGCCAGCAGCTCCGACTGGATCTACGAGCAGTACTTC	CASSSDWIYEQYF
TRBJ2-7	TRBV20-1	.	few	14	TGCAGTGCTACCTCTGACAGGACTTCCTACGAGCAGTACTTC	CSATSDRTSYEQYF